This T cell receptor beta chain derives from a study of cytomegalovirus exposure and HLA in healthy donors. Study-wide points: As was reported, the classifier diagnosed cytomegalovirus status with high specificity and sensitivity. Presence/absence analyses rested on an assumption that sequencing depth was roughly uniform across donors.

60 Vbeta and 13 Jbeta primers were used in PCR. Assay used: immunoSEQ multiplex PCR; TCRdb lists only in-frame clones, some missing. The specimen's table records roughly 70,000 clones. To note about this clone: The target antigen is unknown.

The receptor comes from a female donor in good health and CMV-seropositive. Sample: PBMCs.

The DNA for the CDR3 is TGTGCCACCAGCAGGGTTGGCAGCGGGAGATTCGATGAGCAGTTCTTC. Protein sequence: CATSRVGSGRFDEQFF. The rearrangement joins TRBV15 to TRBJ2-1, with 8 bases fitting TRBD2. CDR1 and CDR2 from the germline V gene are LNHNV and YYDKDF (reference sequence). The J segment lost 8 bases and the V segment lost 3 bases, leaving 12 bases of the junction unmatched. The length of the CDR3 is 16 residues.